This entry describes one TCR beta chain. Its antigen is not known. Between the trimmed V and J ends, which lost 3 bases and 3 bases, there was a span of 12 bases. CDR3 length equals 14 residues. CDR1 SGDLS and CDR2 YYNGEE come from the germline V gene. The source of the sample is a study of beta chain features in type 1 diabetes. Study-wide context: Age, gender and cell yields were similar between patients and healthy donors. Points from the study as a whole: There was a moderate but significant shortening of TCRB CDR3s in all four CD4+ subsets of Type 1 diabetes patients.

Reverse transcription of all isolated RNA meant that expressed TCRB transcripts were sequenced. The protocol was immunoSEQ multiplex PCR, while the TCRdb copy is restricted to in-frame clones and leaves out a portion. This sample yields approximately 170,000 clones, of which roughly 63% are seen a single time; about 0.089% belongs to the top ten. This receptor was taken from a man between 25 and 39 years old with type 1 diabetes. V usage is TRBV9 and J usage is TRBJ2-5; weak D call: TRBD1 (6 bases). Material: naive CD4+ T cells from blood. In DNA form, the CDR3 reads TGTGCCAGCAGCGCCGGGACACCTAAAGAGACCCAGTACTTC. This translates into CASSAGTPKETQYF.